Below, one T cell receptor beta chain is given with its context. These data originate in a study of control samples from healthy donors and cancer patients. Profiled with immunoSEQ multiplex PCR; TCRdb holds only in-frame clones, not every one. The data contain 98,000 or so clones, 88% of them singletons. The sequenced material came from blood. This clonotype was obtained from a woman in her sixties or seventies in good health.

CDR3 DNA: TGTGCCAGCAGTTTCGGACTAGCGGGAGGGTCGGAGACCCAGTACTTC. This translates into CASSFGLAGGSETQYF. J is TRBJ2-5 and V is TRBV5-4; 15 positions match TRBD2. Germline lookup yields CDR1 SGHNT and CDR2 YYREEE (reference sequence). The CDR3 loop spans 16 amino acids. The V segment lost 5 bases and the J segment 5 bases; nucleotides outside the gene matches: 7.